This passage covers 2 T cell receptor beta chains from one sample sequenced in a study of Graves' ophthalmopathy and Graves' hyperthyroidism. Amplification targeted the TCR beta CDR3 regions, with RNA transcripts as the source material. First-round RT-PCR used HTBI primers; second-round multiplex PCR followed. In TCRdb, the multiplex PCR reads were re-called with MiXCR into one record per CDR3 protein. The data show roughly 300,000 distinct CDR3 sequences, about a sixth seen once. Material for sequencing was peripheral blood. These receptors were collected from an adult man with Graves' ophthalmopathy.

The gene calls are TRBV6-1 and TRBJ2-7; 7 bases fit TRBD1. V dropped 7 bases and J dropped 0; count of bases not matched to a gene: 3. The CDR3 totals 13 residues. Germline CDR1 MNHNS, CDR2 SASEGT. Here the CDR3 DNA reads TGTGCCAGCACGGGGACAGCCTCCTACGAGCAGTACTTC. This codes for CASTGTASYEQYF.

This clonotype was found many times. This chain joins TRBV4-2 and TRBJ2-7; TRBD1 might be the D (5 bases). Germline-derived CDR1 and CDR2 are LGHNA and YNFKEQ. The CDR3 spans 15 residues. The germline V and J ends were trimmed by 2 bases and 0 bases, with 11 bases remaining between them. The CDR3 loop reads CASSQQGILSYEQYF. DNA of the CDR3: TGTGCCAGCAGCCAACAGGGCATACTCTCCTACGAGCAGTACTTC.